The TCR beta chain under discussion was sequenced for a study of long-term antiretroviral therapy in people with HIV. A note on this clone: Its antigen is not known.

The assay used was immunoSEQ (version v3.0), run at survey level. Assay used: immunoSEQ multiplex PCR; TCRdb lists only in-frame clones, some missing. The data contain about 15,000 clones, roughly four fifths of them singletons. Study results and caveats: The data indicate that diversity increased after ART but remained below transplant donor controls. Pre-ART clonal expansions dominated every time point's repertoire. Investigators report no available data on ART adherence, viral resistance or therapy changes.

A minimum of one pre-ART and two post-ART PBMC samples existed for each donor. This CDR3 is 15 amino acids long. V gave up 4 bases and J gave up 4 bases, with 13 bases separating them. Germline V gene lookup returns CDR1 SNHLY and CDR2 FYNNEI. The sequencing used unsorted PBMCs, collected 0.3 years after starting antiretroviral therapy. The V call is TRBV2, the J call TRBJ2-2; D is unresolved. This sequence originates from a man younger than 35 with HIV. Here the CDR3 DNA reads TGTGCCAGCAGTGTTGCGGTGGTGGTCACCGGGGAGCTGTTTTTT. Translation gives CASSVAVVVTGELFF.